The 23 T cell receptor beta chains below all came from one sample that was sequenced in a study of OX40 agonist ivuxolimab in advanced cancers. Library generation was performed with the immunoSEQ multiplex PCR assay. Here the immuneACCESS table is served through TCRdb, limited to in-frame sequences with V and J called. Missing clones are a known gap in these copies; in checked studies unresolved V genes cover under half, and the rest lacks a known reason. This sample gives around 63,000 clones in total; more than 80% of them show up just once. The ten most abundant clones make up more than 10% of the sample. Sequenced here: CD4+ or CD8+ T cells sorted from blood, sampled in a trial of the OX40 agonist ivuxolimab. Receptor source: an adult with an advanced solid tumor such as melanoma, head and neck, liver or kidney cancer.

The chain couples TRBV13 to TRBJ1-2; no reliable D call. V gave up 6 bases and J gave up 0 bases, with 5 bases separating them. Germline V gene data show CDR1 as PRHDT and CDR2 as FYEKMQ (reference sequence). The CDR3 covers 12 residues. In DNA, the CDR3 is TGTGCCAGCAGTGGACCTAACTATGGCTACACCTTC. Translated, it gives CASSGPNYGYTF.

The chain joins TRBV7-2 to TRBJ2-1; 7 nucleotides agree with TRBD2. CDR3 length equals 15 residues. CDR1 and CDR2 from the germline V gene are SGHTA and FQGNSA. V gave up 1 base and J gave up 8 bases; unmatched junction bases: 8. CDR3 residues: CASSLDRPGGYEQFF. The CDR3 bases are TGTGCCAGCAGCTTAGATCGCCCGGGAGGCTATGAGCAGTTCTTC.

This chain links TRBV5-4 with TRBJ2-7; D call uncertain. Germline V gene lookup returns CDR1 SGHNT and CDR2 YYREEE (reference sequence). There are 14 residues in the CDR3. Trimming took off 0 bases at V and 0 bases at J, with 7 bases between the two ends. CDR3 residues: CASSLDGTSYEQYF. Written as DNA, the CDR3 is TGTGCCAGCAGCTTGGACGGAACCTCCTACGAGCAGTACTTC.

The rearrangement joins TRBV6-1 to TRBJ2-6; D is possibly TRBD1 (5 bases). The CDR3 has 17 residues. CDR1 and CDR2 from the germline V gene are MNHNS and SASEGT. Trimming took 3 bases from V and 0 from J, leaving 12 bases between them. CDR3 nucleotide sequence: TGTGCCAGCAGTGAGAACAGGTATTTCTCTGGGGCCAACGTCCTGACTTTC. Translating it yields CASSENRYFSGANVLTF.

The gene calls are TRBV5-8 and TRBJ1-2; 8 nucleotides align to TRBD1. CDR1 and CDR2 (germline): SGHTS, YDEGEE. The CDR3 is 13 amino acids. Trimming removed 5 bases from V and 8 bases from J; junction bases left unmatched: 8. CDR3 region: CASRRTGSLGYTF. The CDR3 nucleotides are TGTGCCAGCAGACGGACAGGGAGCCTAGGCTACACCTTC. The variable domain in full, with the rest retrieved from reference TRBV5-8 and TRBJ1-2, is EAGVTQSPTHLIKTRGQQATLRCSPISGHTSVYWYQQALGLGLQFLLWYDEGEERNRGNFPPRFSGRQFPNYSSELNVNALELEDSALYLCASRRTGSLGYTFGSGTRLTVV.

Details on this clone: Other DNA sequences of this sample code for an identical CDR3. The rearrangement joins TRBV18 to TRBJ2-5; D unresolved. CDR1 is KGHSH, CDR2 LQKENI, per germline. Trimming cost V 0 bases and J 2 bases, with 7 bases left between them. The CDR3 length is 14 residues. The CDR3 sequence is CASSPPSLQETQYF. DNA of the CDR3: TGTGCCAGCTCACCACCTTCCCTTCAAGAGACCCAGTACTTC.

This chain joins TRBV5-1 and TRBJ2-7; 7 bases are shared with TRBD1. This CDR3 has 14 amino acids. Germline CDR1 reads SGHRS; CDR2 reads YFSETQ. V was clipped by 2 bases and J by 5 bases; unmatched bases: 7. CDR3 in DNA: TGCGCCAGCAGCTTTTGGGACAGCAGCGACGAGCAGTACTTC. This translates into CASSFWDSSDEQYF.

This chain links TRBV25-1 with TRBJ1-2; D might be TRBD1 (5 bases). Trimming stripped 5 bases from V and 8 bases from J, with 9 bases between. Looked up from germline, CDR1 is MGHDK and CDR2 is SYGVNS. This CDR3 has 11 residues. CDR3 residues: CASSPGTGYTF. CDR3 DNA: TGTGCCAGCAGTCCAGGGACCGGCTACACCTTC.

This chain links TRBV5-6 with TRBJ2-7; no reliable D call. The V end lost 0 bases, the J end lost 4 bases, and 8 bases lay between the germline ends. CDR3 length equals 13 residues. Germline CDR1 reads SGHDT; CDR2 reads YYEEEE. Here the CDR3 reads CASSLAARYEQYF. CDR3 coding DNA: TGTGCCAGCAGCTTGGCCGCTCGTTACGAGCAGTACTTC.

This chain uses TRBV6-6 with TRBJ1-6; possible D gene TRBD1, 5 bases. V was shortened by 4 bases and J by 9 bases, with 10 bases between the two germline ends. Germline V CDR1 and CDR2: MNHNY, SVGAGI (reference sequence). The CDR3 sequence is 13 residues long. The CDR3 DNA reads TGTGCCAGCAGTTCCAGGGAGGCTTCACCCCTCCACTTT. Amino acids: CASSSREASPLHF.

This chain links TRBV7-3 with TRBJ2-1; no definite D call. V shed 2 bases and J shed 15 bases, with 17 bases lying between them. CDR1 and CDR2 (germline): SGHTA, FQGTGA. The CDR3 is 13 residues long. The CDR3 nucleotides read TGTGCCAGCAGCTTATATCTGAATGCCAGGCCGTTCTTC. Residues: CASSLYLNARPFF.

The DNA for the CDR3 is TGTGCCAGCAGCTCCGGGAAAGAGACCCAGTACTTC. As protein: CASSSGKETQYF. The J gene is TRBJ2-5, the V gene TRBV6-1; TRBD2 is a possible D gene (5 bases). Germline V gene sequence: CDR1 MNHNS, CDR2 SASEGT. Trimming left V 6 bases short and J 3 bases short, with 8 bases between. CDR3 size: 12 residues.

V is TRBV2 and J is TRBJ1-2; weak D call: TRBD1 (5 bases). The germline V gene encodes CDR1 SNHLY and CDR2 FYNNEI. Deletions cut 2 bases from V and 7 bases from J, with 14 bases between. This CDR3 is 14 amino acids long. CDR3 region: CASSESGDYSGYTF. The DNA of the CDR3 is TGTGCCAGCAGTGAAAGCGGGGACTACAGTGGCTACACCTTC.

This CDR3 is CASSQVGANTGELFF. The CDR3, as DNA: TGTGCCAGCTCACAAGTAGGGGCGAACACCGGGGAGCTGTTTTTT. The chain combines TRBV18 with TRBJ2-2; D perhaps matches TRBD1 (5 bases). CDR3 length: 15 amino acids. CDR1 is KGHSH, CDR2 LQKENI, per germline. The ends were cut back, 4 bases at V and 0 bases at J, with 9 bases in the middle. Supplemented by reference TRBV18 and TRBJ2-2, the full variable domain reads NAGVMQNPRHLVRRRGQEARLRCSPMKGHSHVYWYRQLPEEGLKFMVYLQKENIIDESGMPKERFSAEFPKEGPSILRIQQVVRGDSAAYFCASSQVGANTGELFFGEGSRLTVL.

This clone appeared once. The gene calls are TRBV2 and TRBJ1-1; a weak D match, TRBD1 (6 bases). This CDR3 is built from 14 residues. The V and J ends lost 2 bases and 1 base respectively, with 8 bases between them. CDR1 and CDR2 from the germline V gene are SNHLY and FYNNEI. CDR3 in amino acids: CASSENRANTEAFF. The DNA for the CDR3 is TGTGCCAGCAGTGAAAACAGGGCGAACACTGAAGCTTTCTTT.

Only one count was recorded for this clone. The chain combines TRBV12-5 with TRBJ2-5; 13 bases match TRBD2. Per germline, CDR1 LGHNT and CDR2 FRNRAP. The length of the CDR3 is 15 residues. J was trimmed by 3 bases and V by 5 bases; bases with no gene match: 3. As DNA, the CDR3 is TGTGCTAGTGGTAGTGGACTAGCGGGAGAAGAGACCCAGTACTTC. It encodes CASGSGLAGEETQYF.

V usage is TRBV28 and J usage is TRBJ1-1; D possibly corresponds to TRBD1 (6 bases). The V end lost 5 bases, the J end lost 6 bases, and 13 bases lay between the germline ends. Germline V lookup: CDR1 MDHEN, CDR2 SYDVKM. CDR3 size: 13 residues. Here the CDR3 reads CASSLTGSPEAFF. In DNA form, the CDR3 reads TGTGCCAGCAGTCTCACAGGGAGTCCTGAAGCTTTCTTT.

The chain has TRBV5-6 and TRBJ2-6; D may match TRBD1 or TRBD2 (5 bases each). V shed 4 bases and J shed 1 base, with 12 bases lying between them. This CDR3 is 16 amino acids long. The germline gives CDR1 SGHDT, CDR2 YYEEEE. CDR3 bases: TGTGCCAGCAGCCCGACGTGGGGGTCTGGGGCCAACGTCCTGACTTTC. Its protein product is CASSPTWGSGANVLTF.

This chain uses TRBV11-2 with TRBJ1-1; D remains unclear. The V end lost 0 bases, the J end lost 2 bases, and 10 bases lay between the germline ends. From germline, CDR1 is SGHAT and CDR2 FQNNGV. This CDR3 is built from 15 residues. The CDR3 nucleotides read TGTGCCAGCAGCTTAGATTCAGGTTCAAACACTGAAGCTTTCTTT. It yields the protein CASSLDSGSNTEAFF.

The gene calls are TRBV7-2 and TRBJ2-5; 10 bases match TRBD2. Germline CDR1 SGHTA, CDR2 FQGNSA. This CDR3 spans 15 amino acids. Trimming took 2 bases from V and 4 from J; bases not matched to a gene: 4. The CDR3 loop reads CASSLQRGGLETQYF. In DNA, the CDR3 is TGTGCCAGCAGCTTACAGCGGGGGGGCCTAGAGACCCAGTACTTC.

CDR3 DNA sequence: TGTGCCAGCAGACCGACAGGGGCCTACGAGCAGTACTTC. Its protein is CASRPTGAYEQYF. The rearrangement links TRBV6-5 to TRBJ2-7; 8 bases fit TRBD1. The germline gives CDR1 MNHEY, CDR2 SVGAGI. The CDR3 covers 13 residues. V lost 6 bases and J lost 2; bases outside the gene matches: 3.

The chain links TRBV6-5 to TRBJ1-2; D call uncertain. Trimming shortened V by 4 bases and J by 3 bases, and 9 bases separated the two germline ends. CDR1 and CDR2 from the germline V gene are MNHEY and SVGAGI. This CDR3 comprises 13 residues. CDR3: CASSFSAYYGYTF. The CDR3 DNA is TGTGCCAGCAGTTTCTCCGCGTACTATGGCTACACCTTC.

V and J are TRBV6-1 and TRBJ1-6; unclear D gene. V lost 1 base, J lost 3 bases, and 10 bases lay in between. Germline CDR1 reads MNHNS; CDR2 reads SASEGT. The CDR3 is 16 amino acids. CDR3 sequence: CASSEGAGFYNSPLHF. CDR3 nucleotides: TGTGCCAGCAGTGAAGGAGCAGGATTCTATAATTCACCCCTCCACTTT.